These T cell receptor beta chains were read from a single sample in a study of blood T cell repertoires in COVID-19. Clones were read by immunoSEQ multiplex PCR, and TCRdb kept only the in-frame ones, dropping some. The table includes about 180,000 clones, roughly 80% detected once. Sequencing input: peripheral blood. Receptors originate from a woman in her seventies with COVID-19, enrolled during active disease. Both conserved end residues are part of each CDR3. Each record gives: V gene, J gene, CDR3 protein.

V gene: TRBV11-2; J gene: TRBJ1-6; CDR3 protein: CASSSTGGLGSPLHF
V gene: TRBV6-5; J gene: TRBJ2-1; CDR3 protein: CASSPEDEQFF
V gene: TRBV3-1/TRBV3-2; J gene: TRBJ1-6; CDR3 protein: CAASGRYSPLHF
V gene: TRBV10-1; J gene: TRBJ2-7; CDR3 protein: CASSESNSRNEQYF
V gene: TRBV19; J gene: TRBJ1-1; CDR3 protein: CARSCSMNTEAFF
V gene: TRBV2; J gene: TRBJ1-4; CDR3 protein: CASSEEGGGEKLFF
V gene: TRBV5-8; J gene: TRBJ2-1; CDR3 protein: CASSLTRTSGMGYDEQFF
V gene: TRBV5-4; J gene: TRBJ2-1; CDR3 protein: CASSSPGGRVPNEQFF
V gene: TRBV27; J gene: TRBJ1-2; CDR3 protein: CASTKDRGRGGYTF
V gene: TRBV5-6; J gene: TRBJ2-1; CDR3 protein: CASSFTALDEQFF